This T cell receptor beta chain was documented in a study of T-cell reconstitution after alpha-beta-depleted transplantation in children. Unique molecular identifiers were used in preparing the TCRbeta library. TCRdb redid the calling of the PCR reads with MiXCR, one entry per CDR3 protein. The sample consists of approximately 250,000 distinct CDR3 sequences, 9.7% of them appearing once. At least ten counts were recorded for this clonotype. The clonotype comes from a human donor who donated a stem cell graft to a child with SCID. Sequences were derived from PBMCs from the stem cell graft donor, sampled from the stem cell graft.

Here the CDR3 reads CASSQDYRFRTEAFF. Written as DNA, the CDR3 is TGTGCCAGCAGCCAAGATTACCGTTTCCGAACTGAAGCTTTCTTT. J is TRBJ1-1 and V is TRBV3-1; no clear D gene. V was trimmed by 0 bases and J by 5 bases, leaving 13 bases between them. This CDR3 is 15 amino acids long. Germline V gene data show CDR1 as LGHDT and CDR2 as YNNKEL (reference sequence).